The 14 T cell receptor beta chains in this list originate from one sample, sequenced in a study of T cells in Graves' hyperthyroidism and ophthalmopathy. Using RNA transcripts as the source, TCR beta CDR3 regions were amplified. First-round RT-PCR with HTBI primers amplified the TCR CDR3 region. One entry per CDR3 protein results from TCRdb running MiXCR on the multiplex PCR reads. Of about 570,000 distinct CDR3 sequences listed, 46% are singletons. The specimen was peripheral blood or thyroid tissue (not recorded which). The receptors originated from an adult woman with Graves' disease, either hyperthyroidism or ophthalmopathy (not recorded which).

The chain joins TRBV19 to TRBJ2-7, with 9 bases identical to TRBD1. The V segment lost 11 bases and the J segment 6 bases; nucleotides outside the gene matches: 8. The CDR3 spans 12 residues. Germline V lookup: CDR1 LNHDA, CDR2 SQIVND (reference sequence). The CDR3 loop reads CAFRDRVSEQYF. DNA for the CDR3: TGTGCCTTCCGGGACAGGGTTTCCGAGCAGTACTTC.

The count of this clonotype is one. This rearrangement joins TRBV10-3 to TRBJ1-3; D is possibly TRBD1 (5 bases). The V and J ends lost 10 bases and 0 bases respectively, with 13 bases between them. Germline CDR1 ENHRY, CDR2 SYGVKD. The CDR3 length is 14 residues. DNA for the CDR3: TGTGCCACCTCAGGGTCTAGCTCTGGAAACACCATATATTTT. Translated: CATSGSSSGNTIYF.

This chain connects TRBV24-1 to TRBJ1-2; D remains unclear. Germline-derived CDR1 and CDR2 are KGHDR and SFDVKD. Trimming shortened V by 4 bases and J by 3 bases, and 14 bases separated the two germline ends. The length of the CDR3 is 15 residues. The DNA of the CDR3 is TGTGCCACCAGTGACAACCGCAACATCGACTATGGCTACACCTTC. Its protein is CATSDNRNIDYGYTF.

The rearrangement joins TRBV2 to TRBJ2-7; TRBD1 agrees at 7 bases. This CDR3 has 15 amino acids. The V gene's germline CDR1 is SNHLY and CDR2 FYNNEI. V was clipped by 3 bases and J by 2 bases; unmatched bases: 7. CDR3 nucleotides: TGTGCCAGCAGTGATTTGGACAGGTTCGCCTACGAGCAGTACTTC. Amino acids: CASSDLDRFAYEQYF.

DNA for the CDR3: TGTGCCATCAGTGAGAATCGGTGGATGATGGAGACCCAGTACTTC. Its protein product is CAISENRWMMETQYF. This rearrangement joins TRBV10-3 to TRBJ2-5; the D is unclear. Per the germline V gene, CDR1 is ENHRY and CDR2 is SYGVKD. This CDR3 spans 15 amino acids. V lost 2 bases to trimming and J lost 5 bases, with 15 bases between them.

To note about this clonotype: One junction end does not reproduce the germline sequence, and a read error may be involved. V is TRBV5-1 and J is TRBJ1-5; D is unresolved. CDR1 is SGHRS and CDR2 is YFSETQ in the germline V gene. There are 16 residues in the CDR3. This chain's CDR3 is CASSFNPMGSNQPQHF. In DNA form, the CDR3 reads TGTGCCAGCAGCTTTAATCCGATGGGAAGCAATCAGCCCCAGCATTTT.

This chain connects TRBV29-1 to TRBJ1-2; D remains unclear. Germline CDR1 and CDR2: SQVTM and ANQGSEA. This CDR3 is 12 amino acids long. Trimming left V 0 bases short and J 9 bases short, with 11 bases between. This chain's CDR3 is CSVEDLRGSYTF. In nucleotides, the CDR3 is TGCAGCGTTGAAGATCTTCGAGGCAGCTACACCTTC.

J is TRBJ1-1 and V is TRBV28, with D possibly being TRBD1 (5 bases). The V gene's germline CDR1 is MDHEN and CDR2 SYDVKM. V was shortened by 11 bases and J by 5 bases, with 15 bases between the two germline ends. The CDR3 totals 12 residues. Here the CDR3 reads CAESGDGTEAFF. CDR3 in DNA: TGTGCCGAGTCGGGGGACGGTACTGAAGCTTTCTTT.

This clonotype appeared a few times. V and J are TRBV19 and TRBJ1-5; D is possibly TRBD1 (6 bases). Trimming took off 8 bases at V and 4 bases at J, with 24 bases between the two ends. The CDR3 contains 17 residues. In germline, CDR1 is LNHDA, CDR2 SQIVND (reference sequence). The CDR3 spells CASRSGGPRTPNQPQHF. Written as DNA, the CDR3 is TGTGCCAGTCGCTCTGGGGGGCCGCGAACCCCTAATCAGCCCCAGCATTTT.

The table lists this clonotype with many counts. The rearrangement links TRBV20-1 to TRBJ2-1, with D possibly being TRBD2 (5 bases). CDR3 length equals 12 residues. V was shortened by 6 bases and J by 4 bases, with 10 bases between the two germline ends. Germline V lookup: CDR1 DFQATT, CDR2 SNEGSKA (reference sequence). The CDR3 DNA reads as TGCAGTGCCCTAGCATCTTACAATGAGCAGTTCTTC. Translated, it gives CSALASYNEQFF.

This clonotype was found many times. The V and J genes are TRBV4-2 and TRBJ1-6; D is possibly TRBD1 (5 bases). The V end lost 5 bases, the J end lost 7 bases, and 18 bases lay between the germline ends. The CDR3 spans 16 residues. CDR1 is LGHNA and CDR2 is YNFKEQ in the germline V gene. The CDR3 nucleotides are TGTGCCAGCAGCAGCCCCGCGAGGGGCGGGAATTCACCCCTCCACTTT. Translated, it gives CASSSPARGGNSPLHF.

This clonotype was recorded at least ten times. The V call is TRBV19, the J call TRBJ2-7; no reliable D call. Deletions cut 5 bases from V and 6 bases from J, with 8 bases between. The germline V gene has CDR1 LNHDA and CDR2 SQIVND (reference sequence). The length of the CDR3 is 11 residues. The CDR3 is CASSGNSEQYF. The CDR3 coding sequence is TGTGCCAGTAGTGGGAACAGCGAGCAGTACTTC.

This clonotype occurred many times. The rearrangement uses TRBV15 and TRBJ1-5; D is unresolved. The V end was cut by 0 bases, the J end by 4 bases, with 4 bases between. The CDR3 is made up of 13 amino acids. Germline values: CDR1 LNHNV, CDR2 YYDKDF (reference sequence). The CDR3 sequence is CATSREGNQPQHF. The CDR3 DNA follows: TGTGCCACCAGCAGAGAGGGGAATCAGCCCCAGCATTTT.

This chain links TRBV12-3 or TRBV12-4 with TRBJ2-2; 7 positions agree with TRBD1. V lost 1 base and J lost 12; bases outside the gene matches: 8. This CDR3 has 14 amino acids. CDR3 nucleotide sequence: TGTGCCAGCAGTTTAGGGCAGGGGGAAGCGAAGCTGTTTTTT. Its protein is CASSLGQGEAKLFF.